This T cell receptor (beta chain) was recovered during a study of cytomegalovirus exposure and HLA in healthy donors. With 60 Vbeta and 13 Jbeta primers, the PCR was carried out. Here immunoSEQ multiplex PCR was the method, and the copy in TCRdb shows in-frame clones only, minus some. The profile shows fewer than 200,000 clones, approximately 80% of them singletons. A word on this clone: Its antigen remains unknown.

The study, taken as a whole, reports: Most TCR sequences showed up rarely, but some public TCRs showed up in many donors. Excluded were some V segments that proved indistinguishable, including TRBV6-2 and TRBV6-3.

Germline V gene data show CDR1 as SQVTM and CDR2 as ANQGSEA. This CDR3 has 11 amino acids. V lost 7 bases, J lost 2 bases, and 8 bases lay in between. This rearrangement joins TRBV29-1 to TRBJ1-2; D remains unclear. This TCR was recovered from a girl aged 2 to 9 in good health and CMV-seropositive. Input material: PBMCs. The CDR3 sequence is CSGRENYGYTF. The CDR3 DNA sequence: TGCAGCGGACGGGAGAACTATGGCTACACCTTC.